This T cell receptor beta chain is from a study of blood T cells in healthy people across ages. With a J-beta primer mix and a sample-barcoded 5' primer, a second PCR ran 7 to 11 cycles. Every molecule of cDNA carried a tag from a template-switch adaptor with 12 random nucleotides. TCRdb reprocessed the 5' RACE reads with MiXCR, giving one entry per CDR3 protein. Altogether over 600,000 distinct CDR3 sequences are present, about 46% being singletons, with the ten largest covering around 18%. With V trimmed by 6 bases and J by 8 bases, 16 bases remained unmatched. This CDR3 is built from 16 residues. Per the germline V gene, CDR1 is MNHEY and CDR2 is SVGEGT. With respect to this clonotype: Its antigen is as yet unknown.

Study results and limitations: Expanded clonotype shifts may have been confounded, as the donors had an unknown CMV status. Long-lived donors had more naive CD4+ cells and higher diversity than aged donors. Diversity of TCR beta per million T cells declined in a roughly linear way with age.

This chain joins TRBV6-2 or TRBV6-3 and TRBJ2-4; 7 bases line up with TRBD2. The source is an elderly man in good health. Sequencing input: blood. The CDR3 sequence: CASSTTFGGSRDIQYF. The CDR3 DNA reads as TGTGCCAGCAGCACAACCTTCGGCGGGAGCAGGGACATTCAGTACTTC.